This paragraph reports one T cell receptor (beta chain). The antigen remains undetermined. This entry belongs to a study of cytomegalovirus exposure and HLA in healthy donors. The study's findings and limits: In a later analysis, HLA-associated TCR beta chains were more clonally expanded than equally common others. Per published reports, the classifier diagnosed cytomegalovirus status with high specificity and sensitivity. TCR beta chain V- and J-gene trimming was linked, in a later analysis, to a missense variant in DCLRE1C. Presence/absence analyses supposed approximately even sequencing depth among donors.

PCR involved 60 Vbeta and 13 Jbeta primers. Only in-frame clones appear in the TCRdb table, and some are missing; sequencing was by immunoSEQ multiplex PCR. The table includes some 140,000 clones, approximately 80% detected once. Per germline, CDR1 WNHNN and CDR2 SYGVQD (reference sequence). The CDR3 has 14 amino acids. V trimming: 5 bases; J trimming: 3 bases; junction bases outside the gene matches: 5. V and J are TRBV10-1 and TRBJ2-7, with 9 positions matching TRBD2. The clonotype comes from a woman in her forties in good health and CMV-seropositive. The sample comprised PBMCs. The CDR3 loop reads CASSPAGGGYEQYF. The DNA for the CDR3 is TGCGCCAGCAGTCCCGCGGGAGGGGGCTACGAGCAGTACTTC.